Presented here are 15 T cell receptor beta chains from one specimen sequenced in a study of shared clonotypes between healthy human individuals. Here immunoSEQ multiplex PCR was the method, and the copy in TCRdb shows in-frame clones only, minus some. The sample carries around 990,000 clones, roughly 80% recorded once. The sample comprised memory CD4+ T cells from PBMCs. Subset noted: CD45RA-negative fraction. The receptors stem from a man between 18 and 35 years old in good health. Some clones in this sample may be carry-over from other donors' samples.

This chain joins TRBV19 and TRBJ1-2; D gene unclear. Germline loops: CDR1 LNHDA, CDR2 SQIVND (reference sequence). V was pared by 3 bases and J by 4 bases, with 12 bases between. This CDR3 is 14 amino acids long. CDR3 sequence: CASSISGETYGYTF. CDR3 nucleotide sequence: TGTGCCAGTAGTATCAGCGGTGAGACCTATGGCTACACCTTC.

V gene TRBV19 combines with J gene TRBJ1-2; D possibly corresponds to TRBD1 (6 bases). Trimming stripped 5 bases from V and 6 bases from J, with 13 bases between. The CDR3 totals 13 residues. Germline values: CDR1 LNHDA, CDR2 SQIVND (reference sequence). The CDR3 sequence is CASSSWGANGYTF. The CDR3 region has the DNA TGTGCCAGTAGTTCCTGGGGGGCTAATGGCTACACCTTC.

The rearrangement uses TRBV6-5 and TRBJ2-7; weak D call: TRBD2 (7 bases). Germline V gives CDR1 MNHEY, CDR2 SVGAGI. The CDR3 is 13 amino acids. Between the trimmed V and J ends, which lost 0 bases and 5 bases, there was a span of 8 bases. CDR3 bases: TGTGCCAGCAGTTACTCGGGGGGGCACGAGCAGTACTTC. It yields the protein CASSYSGGHEQYF.

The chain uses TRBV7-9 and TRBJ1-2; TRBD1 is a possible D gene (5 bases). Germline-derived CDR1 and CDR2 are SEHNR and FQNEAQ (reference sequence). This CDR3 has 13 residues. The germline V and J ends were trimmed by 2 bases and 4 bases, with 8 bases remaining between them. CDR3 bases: TGTGCCAGCAGCTTATCTACAGGCTATGGCTACACCTTC. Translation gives CASSLSTGYGYTF.

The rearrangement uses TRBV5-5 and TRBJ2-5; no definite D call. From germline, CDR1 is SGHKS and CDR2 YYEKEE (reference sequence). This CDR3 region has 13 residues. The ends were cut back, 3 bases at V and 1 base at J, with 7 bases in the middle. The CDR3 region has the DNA TGTGCCAGCAGCTCACAGATCCAAGAGACCCAGTACTTC. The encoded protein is CASSSQIQETQYF.

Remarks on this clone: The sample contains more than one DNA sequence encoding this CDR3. In DNA, the CDR3 is TGTGCCAGCAGCTTGGGAGCGAACACTGAAGCTTTCTTT. As protein: CASSLGANTEAFF. The rearrangement uses TRBV7-9 and TRBJ1-1; unclear D gene. V was pared by 3 bases and J by 1 base, with 6 bases between. The CDR3 length is 13 residues. Germline V CDR1 and CDR2: SEHNR, FQNEAQ (reference sequence).

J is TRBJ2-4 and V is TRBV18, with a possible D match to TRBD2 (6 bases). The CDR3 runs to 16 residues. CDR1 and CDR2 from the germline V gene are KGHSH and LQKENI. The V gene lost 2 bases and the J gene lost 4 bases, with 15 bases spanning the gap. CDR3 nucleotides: TGTGCCAGCTCACCAGAAATTGTCCGGGGGAAAAACATTCAGTACTTC. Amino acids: CASSPEIVRGKNIQYF. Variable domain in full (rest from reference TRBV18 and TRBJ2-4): NAGVMQNPRHLVRRRGQEARLRCSPMKGHSHVYWYRQLPEEGLKFMVYLQKENIIDESGMPKERFSAEFPKEGPSILRIQQVVRGDSAAYFCASSPEIVRGKNIQYFGAGTRLSVL.

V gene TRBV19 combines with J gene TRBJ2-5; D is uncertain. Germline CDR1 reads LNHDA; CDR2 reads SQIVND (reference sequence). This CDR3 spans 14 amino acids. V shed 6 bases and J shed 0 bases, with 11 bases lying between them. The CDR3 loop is CASSKSWYQETQYF. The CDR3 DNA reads TGTGCCAGTAGCAAGTCTTGGTACCAAGAGACCCAGTACTTC.

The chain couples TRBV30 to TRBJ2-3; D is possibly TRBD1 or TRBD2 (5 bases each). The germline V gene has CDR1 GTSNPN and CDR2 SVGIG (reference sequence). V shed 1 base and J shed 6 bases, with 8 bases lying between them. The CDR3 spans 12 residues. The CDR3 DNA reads TGTGCCTGGAGTGGGGGGTTGGATACGCAGTATTTT. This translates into CAWSGGLDTQYF.

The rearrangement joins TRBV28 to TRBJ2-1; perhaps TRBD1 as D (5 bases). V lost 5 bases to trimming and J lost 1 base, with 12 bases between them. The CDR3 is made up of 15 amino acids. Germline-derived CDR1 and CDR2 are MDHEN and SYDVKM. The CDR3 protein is CASSPQGFSYNEQFF. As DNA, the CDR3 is TGTGCCAGCAGTCCCCAGGGCTTTTCCTACAATGAGCAGTTCTTC. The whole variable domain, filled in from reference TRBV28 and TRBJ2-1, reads DVKVTQSSRYLVKRTGEKVFLECVQDMDHENMFWYRQDPGLGLRLIYFSYDVKMKEKGDIPEGYSVSREKKERFSLILESASTNQTSMYLCASSPQGFSYNEQFFGPGTRLTVL.

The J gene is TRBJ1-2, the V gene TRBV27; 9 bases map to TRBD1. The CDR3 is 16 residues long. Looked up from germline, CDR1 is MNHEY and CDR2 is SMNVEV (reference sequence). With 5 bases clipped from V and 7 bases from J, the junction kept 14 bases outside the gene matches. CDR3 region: CASSPQNRGRLGGYTF. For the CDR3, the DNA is TGTGCCAGCAGTCCCCAGAACAGGGGGCGCTTGGGTGGCTACACCTTC.

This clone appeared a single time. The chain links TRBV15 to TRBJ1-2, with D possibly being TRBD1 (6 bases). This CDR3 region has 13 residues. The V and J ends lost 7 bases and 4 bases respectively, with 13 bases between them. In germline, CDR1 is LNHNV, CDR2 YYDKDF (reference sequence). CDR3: CATTPGAAYGYTF. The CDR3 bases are TGTGCCACCACCCCGGGGGCAGCCTATGGCTACACCTTC.

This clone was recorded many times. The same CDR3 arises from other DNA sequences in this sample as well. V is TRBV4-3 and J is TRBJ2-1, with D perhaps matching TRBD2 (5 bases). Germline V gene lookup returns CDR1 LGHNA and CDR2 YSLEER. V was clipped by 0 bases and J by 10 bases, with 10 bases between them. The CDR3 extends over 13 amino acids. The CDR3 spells CASSQDWGVEQFF. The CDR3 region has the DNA TGCGCCAGCAGCCAAGACTGGGGAGTGGAGCAGTTCTTC.

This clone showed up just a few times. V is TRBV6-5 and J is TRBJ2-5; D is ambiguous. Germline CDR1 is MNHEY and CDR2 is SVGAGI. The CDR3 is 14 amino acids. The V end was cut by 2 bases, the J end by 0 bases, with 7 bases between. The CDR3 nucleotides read TGTGCCAGCAGTTACCTGCGGAACCAAGAGACCCAGTACTTC. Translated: CASSYLRNQETQYF.

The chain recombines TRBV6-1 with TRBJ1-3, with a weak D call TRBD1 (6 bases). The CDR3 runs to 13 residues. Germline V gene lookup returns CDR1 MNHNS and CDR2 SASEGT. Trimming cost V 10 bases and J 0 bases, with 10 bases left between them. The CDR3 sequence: CATRQDSGNTIYF. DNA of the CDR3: TGTGCCACTAGACAGGACTCTGGAAACACCATATATTTT.